The 10 T cell receptor beta chains given below trace back to one sample, sequenced in a study of OX40 agonist ivuxolimab in advanced cancers. The protocol was immunoSEQ multiplex PCR, while the TCRdb copy is restricted to in-frame clones and leaves out a portion. This sample carries over 40,000 clones, roughly 84% of them seen once, and the ten largest clones take approximately 1.5%. Sequences were derived from CD4+ or CD8+ T cells sorted from blood, sampled in a trial of the OX40 agonist ivuxolimab. The receptors come from an adult with an advanced solid tumor such as melanoma, head and neck, liver or kidney cancer.

The rearrangement joins TRBV30 to TRBJ1-3, with 7 bases identical to TRBD1. CDR1 GTSNPN and CDR2 SVGIG come from the germline V gene (reference sequence). The CDR3 has 15 amino acids. The trim removed 3 bases at V and 2 bases at J, leaving 7 bases unmatched. CDR3: CAWRAGGAAGNTIYF. CDR3 in DNA: TGTGCCTGGAGAGCAGGGGGGGCGGCTGGAAACACCATATATTTT.

The rearrangement joins TRBV14 to TRBJ2-5, with a tentative D call TRBD1 (7 bases). Trimming removed 2 bases at V and 11 bases at J, with 15 bases between. Germline V lookup: CDR1 SGHDN, CDR2 FVKESK. CDR3 length: 13 residues. The CDR3, as DNA: TGTGCCAGCAGCCAAAGGCAGGGGGGAGAGCAGTACTTC. It codes for CASSQRQGGEQYF.

A single count supports this clone. The chain is built from TRBV6-1 and TRBJ2-7; D remains unclear. The V gene lost 4 bases and the J gene lost 3 bases, with 4 bases spanning the gap. The CDR3 has 11 residues. The germline gives CDR1 MNHNS, CDR2 SASEGT. In DNA form, the CDR3 reads TGTGCCAGCAGTGCCCTCTACGAGCAGTACTTC. Translated: CASSALYEQYF.

V and J are TRBV28 and TRBJ2-2; maybe TRBD2 (5 bases). V was trimmed by 5 bases and J by 5 bases, leaving 12 bases between them. This CDR3 is 14 amino acids long. The V gene's germline CDR1 is MDHEN and CDR2 SYDVKM. CDR3 DNA: TGTGCCAGCAGTGATGGGCGGGTGACCGGGGAGCTGTTTTTT. It specifies CASSDGRVTGELFF.

CDR3 residues: CASSQIDRDRFGYTF. The CDR3 DNA reads TGCGCCAGCAGCCAAATTGACAGGGACCGTTTTGGCTACACCTTC. The chain recombines TRBV4-1 with TRBJ1-2, with TRBD1 matching 7 bases. The CDR3 covers 15 residues. Germline V lookup: CDR1 MGHRA, CDR2 YSYEKL. V was pared by 2 bases and J by 7 bases, with 10 bases of the junction left unmatched.

This sequence joins TRBV19 and TRBJ2-7, with TRBD1 identical over 9 bases. V shed 4 bases, J shed 0 bases, and the junction held 7 bases outside the gene matches. The CDR3 extends over 16 amino acids. Germline loops: CDR1 LNHDA, CDR2 SQIVND (reference sequence). CDR3 coding DNA: TGTGCCAGTAGTAGAGCCGGACAGGGGTCCTCCTACGAGCAGTACTTC. As protein: CASSRAGQGSSYEQYF.

V and J are TRBV19 and TRBJ2-5; 9 bases align to TRBD2. The CDR3 is 14 residues long. Germline CDR1 is LNHDA and CDR2 is SQIVND (reference sequence). Trimming at V came to 8 bases and at J to 4 bases, leaving 8 bases not matched to a gene. Here the CDR3 DNA reads TGTGCCAGTCGGAACCCGGGACTAGCAGAGACCCAGTACTTC. This encodes CASRNPGLAETQYF.

This chain connects TRBV6-1 to TRBJ1-5; D is possibly TRBD1 (5 bases). CDR3 length: 13 residues. V shed 6 bases and J shed 4 bases, with 10 bases lying between them. Germline CDR1 reads MNHNS; CDR2 reads SASEGT. Written as DNA, the CDR3 is TGTGCCAGCAGGCCACAGGAAAATCAGCCCCAGCATTTT. Protein product: CASRPQENQPQHF.

This chain joins TRBV5-4 and TRBJ2-5, with TRBD1 matching over 8 bases. Unmatched junction bases numbered 7, after V lost 0 bases and J lost 3 bases. This CDR3 is 16 amino acids long. Germline V lookup: CDR1 SGHNT, CDR2 YYREEE (reference sequence). Here the CDR3 reads CASSLASHRGKETQYF. CDR3 in DNA: TGTGCCAGCAGCTTGGCCTCACACAGGGGGAAAGAGACCCAGTACTTC.

This clone was seen a few times. This rearrangement joins TRBV30 to TRBJ1-5, with no clear D. The CDR3 has 13 amino acids. Germline lookup yields CDR1 GTSNPN and CDR2 SVGIG (reference sequence). The V end lost 4 bases, the J end lost 2 bases, and 9 bases lay between the germline ends. CDR3 sequence reads: CAWTLGRNQPQHF. Written as DNA, the CDR3 is TGTGCCTGGACCTTAGGGCGCAATCAGCCCCAGCATTTT.